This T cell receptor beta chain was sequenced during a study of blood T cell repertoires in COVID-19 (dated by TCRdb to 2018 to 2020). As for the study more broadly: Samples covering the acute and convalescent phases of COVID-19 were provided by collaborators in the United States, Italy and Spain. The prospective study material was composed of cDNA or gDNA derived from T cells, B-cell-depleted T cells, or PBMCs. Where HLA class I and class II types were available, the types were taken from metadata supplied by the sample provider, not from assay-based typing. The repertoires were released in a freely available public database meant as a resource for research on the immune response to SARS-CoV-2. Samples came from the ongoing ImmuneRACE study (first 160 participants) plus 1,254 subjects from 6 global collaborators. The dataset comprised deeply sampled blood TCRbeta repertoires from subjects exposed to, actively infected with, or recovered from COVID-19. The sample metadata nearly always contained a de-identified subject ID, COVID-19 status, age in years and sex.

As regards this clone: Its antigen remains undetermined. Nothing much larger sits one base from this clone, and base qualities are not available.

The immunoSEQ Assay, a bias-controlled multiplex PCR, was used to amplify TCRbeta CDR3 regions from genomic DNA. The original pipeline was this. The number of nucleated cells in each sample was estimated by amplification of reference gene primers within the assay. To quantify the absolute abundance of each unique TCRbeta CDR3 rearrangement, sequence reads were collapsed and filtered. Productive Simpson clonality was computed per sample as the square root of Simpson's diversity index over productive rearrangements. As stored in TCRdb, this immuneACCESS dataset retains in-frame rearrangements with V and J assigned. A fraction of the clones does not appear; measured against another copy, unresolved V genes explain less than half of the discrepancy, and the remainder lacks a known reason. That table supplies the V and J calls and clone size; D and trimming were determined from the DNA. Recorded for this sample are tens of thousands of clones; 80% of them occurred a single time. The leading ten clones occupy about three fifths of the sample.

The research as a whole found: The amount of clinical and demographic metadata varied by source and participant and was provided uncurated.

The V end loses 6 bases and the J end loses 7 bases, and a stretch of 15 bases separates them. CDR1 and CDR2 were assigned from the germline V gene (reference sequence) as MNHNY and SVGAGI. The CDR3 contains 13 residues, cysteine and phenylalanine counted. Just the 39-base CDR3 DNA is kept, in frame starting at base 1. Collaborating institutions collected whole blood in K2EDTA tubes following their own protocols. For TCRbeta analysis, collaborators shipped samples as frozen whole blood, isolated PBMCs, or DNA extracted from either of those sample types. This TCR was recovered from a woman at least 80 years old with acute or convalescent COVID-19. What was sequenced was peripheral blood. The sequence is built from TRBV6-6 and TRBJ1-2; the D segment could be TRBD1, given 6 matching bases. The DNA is TGTGCCAGCAGCTCTCAGGGGATCGGTGGCTACACCTTC. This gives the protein CASSSQGIGGYTF.